This TCR beta chain was captured in a study of glioma-infiltrating T cells after dendritic cell vaccination. The table came from immunoSEQ multiplex PCR; TCRdb's copy has only in-frame clones and leaves some out. Of around 89,000 clones listed, approximately 84% are singletons. The V gene end was trimmed by 3 bases and the J gene end by 2 bases; junction bases not matched to a gene: 4. Germline V gene data show CDR1 as SGHRS and CDR2 as YFSETQ. This CDR3 contains 15 residues. V is TRBV5-1 and J is TRBJ2-7; 11 positions match TRBD2. This specimen consisted of blood, obtained before dendritic cell vaccination. This clonotype was obtained from a human donor with glioblastoma. The CDR3 DNA follows: TGCGCCAGCAGCTCGACTAGCGGGGCGGCCTACGAGCAGTACTTC. Amino acid sequence: CASSSTSGAAYEQYF. Together with reference TRBV5-1 and TRBJ2-7, the CDR3 gives the full variable domain: KAGVTQTPRYLIKTRGQQVTLSCSPISGHRSVSWYQQTPGQGLQFLFEYFSETQRNKGNFPGRFSGRQFSNSRSEMNVSTLELGDSALYLCASSSTSGAAYEQYFGPGTRLTVT.